The 13 T cell receptor beta chains presented below share a single source sample, sequenced in a study of T cell repertoires in cytomegalovirus infection. One entry per CDR3 protein results from TCRdb running MiXCR on the reads. Altogether approximately 170,000 distinct CDR3 sequences are present, 13% to 15% being singletons, with the ten largest covering 25% to 30%. Input material: PBMCs. The receptor source for this set is a human donor in good health (CMV status not recorded). Some clones in this sample may be carry-over from other donors' samples.

There are many counts of this clonotype. The chain links TRBV29-1 to TRBJ2-5, with 11 bases fitting TRBD2. The CDR3 totals 17 residues. Germline trimming cut 6 bases from V and 1 base from J; bases unmatched to any gene: 13. Germline lookup yields CDR1 SQVTM and CDR2 ANQGSEA. DNA for the CDR3: TGCAGCGTCCCTGGACTAGCGGGCCCCCTACTCCAAGAGACCCAGTACTTC. It encodes CSVPGLAGPLLQETQYF. Full variable domain (remainder filled in from reference TRBV29-1 and TRBJ2-5): SAVISQKPSRDICQRGTSLTIQCQVDSQVTMMFWYRQQPGQSLTLIATANQGSEATYESGFVIDKFPISRPNLTFSTLTVSNMSPEDSSIYLCSVPGLAGPLLQETQYFGPGTRLLVL.

This clonotype was found a few times. The chain links TRBV7-8 to TRBJ1-5; perhaps TRBD1 as D (6 bases). Per the germline V gene, CDR1 is SGHVS and CDR2 is FQNEAQ. This CDR3 has 16 amino acids. Trimming shortened V by 5 bases and J by 3 bases, and 17 bases separated the two germline ends. The CDR3 region is CASSQGGVLPNQPQHF. In DNA, the CDR3 is TGTGCCAGCAGCCAAGGGGGGGTACTCCCCAATCAGCCCCAGCATTTT.

This clonotype was detected ten times or more. The J gene is TRBJ2-7, the V gene TRBV15; D is unclear. The germline CDR1 and CDR2 sequences are LNHNV and YYDKDF (reference sequence). Trimming removed 2 bases from V and 3 bases from J, with 5 bases in between. This CDR3 has 12 residues. Here the CDR3 DNA reads TGTGCCACCAGCAGAAGGGACTACGAGCAGTACTTC. This gives the protein CATSRRDYEQYF.

The table lists this clonotype with many counts. The chain is built from TRBV7-9 and TRBJ1-1; D is perhaps TRBD1 (5 bases). V lost 3 bases to trimming and J lost 1 base, with 12 bases between them. CDR3 length: 15 amino acids. CDR1 SEHNR and CDR2 FQNEAQ come from the germline V gene (reference sequence). CDR3 residues: CASSLSRGRNTEAFF. The CDR3 DNA sequence: TGTGCCAGCAGCTTGTCCCGGGGACGGAACACTGAAGCTTTCTTT.

This clonotype was observed a handful of times. The J gene is TRBJ2-7, the V gene TRBV6-2 or TRBV6-3; D ambiguous. Germline V gene lookup returns CDR1 MNHEY and CDR2 SVGEGT. Deletions cut 2 bases from V and 2 bases from J, with 7 bases between. The length of the CDR3 is 13 residues. The CDR3 loop is CASSYGRAYEQYF. The CDR3 bases are TGTGCCAGCAGTTACGGCAGAGCCTACGAGCAGTACTTC.

J is TRBJ2-1 and V is TRBV7-9; no reliable D call. The germline gives CDR1 SEHNR, CDR2 FQNEAQ (reference sequence). V lost 5 bases and J 8 bases, leaving 19 bases between the germline ends. CDR3 length equals 15 residues. The CDR3 DNA reads TGTGCCAGCAGCATTGCTCTTACCTACAGAGATGAGCAGTTCTTC. Translating gives CASSIALTYRDEQFF.

At least ten counts were recorded for this clonotype. The J gene is TRBJ2-4, the V gene TRBV6-1, with TRBD1 identical over 7 bases. The ends lost 6 bases at V and 7 bases at J; junction bases unmatched: 9. This CDR3 region has 14 residues. The germline CDR1 and CDR2 sequences are MNHNS and SASEGT. DNA for the CDR3: TGTGCCAGCAGGCCACAGGGGAAGGAGAACATTCAGTACTTC. Its translation is CASRPQGKENIQYF.

This clonotype has ten or more counts. The rearrangement uses TRBV7-2 and TRBJ2-1; no firm D call. The V gene's germline CDR1 is SGHTA and CDR2 FQGNSA. V dropped 5 bases and J dropped 7 bases, with 9 bases sitting between them. The CDR3 loop spans 12 amino acids. CDR3 DNA sequence: TGTGCCAGCAGCGCCCCGTCGAATGAGCAGTTCTTC. This sequence encodes CASSAPSNEQFF.

This clonotype was seen more than once but under ten times. The chain combines TRBV7-2 with TRBJ2-6; TRBD1 might be the D (6 bases). Between the trimmed V and J ends, which lost 4 bases and 0 bases, there was a span of 10 bases. Germline V gene lookup returns CDR1 SGHTA and CDR2 FQGNSA. The CDR3 sequence is 16 residues long. The CDR3, as DNA: TGTGCCAGCAGCTGGTACAGGGACTCTGGGGCCAACGTCCTGACTTTC. Residues: CASSWYRDSGANVLTF.

This clonotype showed up many times. V and J are TRBV7-2 and TRBJ2-3; D ambiguous. Deletions cut 5 bases from V and 2 bases from J, with 8 bases between. This CDR3 comprises 13 residues. Germline assignment: CDR1 SGHTA and CDR2 FQGNSA. CDR3 residues: CASSDMYTDTQYF. CDR3 DNA: TGTGCCAGCAGCGACATGTACACAGATACGCAGTATTTT.

This clonotype was seen at least ten times. The rearrangement joins TRBV7-2 to TRBJ1-5; 8 nucleotides align to TRBD1. The germline CDR1 and CDR2 sequences are SGHTA and FQGNSA. The CDR3 sequence is 15 residues long. The J segment lost 0 bases and the V segment lost 5 bases, leaving 3 bases of the junction unmatched. In nucleotides, the CDR3 is TGTGCCAGCAGCATCGACAGGGGTAGCAATCAGCCCCAGCATTTT. Translated, it gives CASSIDRGSNQPQHF.

The chain joins TRBV6-2 or TRBV6-3 to TRBJ2-5, with D hard to call. CDR1 and CDR2 (germline): MNHEY, SVGEGT. This CDR3 comprises 11 residues. Trimming stripped 6 bases from V and 7 bases from J, with 9 bases between. The CDR3 sequence: CASSPGPTQYF. The DNA for the CDR3 is TGTGCCAGCAGCCCAGGACCGACCCAGTACTTC.

This clonotype was detected ten times or more. The chain combines TRBV7-2 with TRBJ2-3, with D unclear. V lost 2 bases to trimming and J lost 4 bases, with 13 bases between them. The CDR3 has 15 amino acids. Per germline, CDR1 SGHTA and CDR2 FQGNSA. CDR3 nucleotide sequence: TGTGCCAGCAGCTTAATACGGGTGGGGTCAGATACGCAGTATTTT. Translation gives CASSLIRVGSDTQYF.